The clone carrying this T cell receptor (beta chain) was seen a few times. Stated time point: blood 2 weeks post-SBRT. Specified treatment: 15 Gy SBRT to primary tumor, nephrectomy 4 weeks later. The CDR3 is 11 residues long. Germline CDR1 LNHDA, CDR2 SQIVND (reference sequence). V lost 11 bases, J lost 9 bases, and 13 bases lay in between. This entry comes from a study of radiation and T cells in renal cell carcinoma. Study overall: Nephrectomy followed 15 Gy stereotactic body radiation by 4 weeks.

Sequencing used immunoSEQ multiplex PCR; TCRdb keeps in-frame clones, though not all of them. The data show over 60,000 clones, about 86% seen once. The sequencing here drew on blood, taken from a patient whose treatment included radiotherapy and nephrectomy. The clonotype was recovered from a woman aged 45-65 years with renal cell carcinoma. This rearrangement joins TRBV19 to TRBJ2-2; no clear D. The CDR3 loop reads CAVAGRRELFF. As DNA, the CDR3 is TGTGCCGTCGCAGGCCGTCGGGAGCTGTTTTTT.